The source of this T cell receptor (beta chain) is a study of cytomegalovirus exposure and HLA in healthy donors. About the research overall: Researchers previously reported finding fewer than 140 million unique TCR beta sequences from about 200 million T cells. Among the approximately 400 genotyped donors, about 81% were placed in the Caucasian-associated ancestry cluster.

Primers: 60 Vbeta forward and 13 Jbeta reverse. The method was immunoSEQ multiplex PCR; TCRdb's version includes in-frame clones alone and lacks a portion of them. The sample shows some 130,000 clones, over 75% of them seen only once. Germline values: CDR1 LGHNA, CDR2 YNFKEQ. V shed 0 bases and J shed 0 bases, with 9 bases lying between them. The CDR3 contains 15 residues. This chain joins TRBV4-2 and TRBJ2-7; D is ambiguous. The sequence came from a male donor in good health and CMV-seropositive. The sample was PBMCs. CDR3 loop: CASSQENWASYEQYF. In DNA, the CDR3 is TGTGCCAGCAGCCAAGAAAATTGGGCCTCCTACGAGCAGTACTTC.